Here is one TCR beta chain with its context. Antigen: not known. This specimen comes from a study of TIL therapy for anti-PD-1-resistant metastatic lung cancer. About the research overall: Patients then received nivolumab; progressors got lymphodepletion, TIL and IL-2.

The immunoSEQ assay was v3. The protocol was immunoSEQ multiplex PCR, while the TCRdb copy is restricted to in-frame clones and leaves out a portion. The sample gives more than 50,000 clones, roughly 87% of which show up once; 2.5% to 3% is in the top ten. Study conclusions and caveats: TIL clonotype persistence in blood showed no apparent association with response.

Time point meaning: pre-treatment sample, taken before nivolumab and TIL therapy. Enrollment ran from October 2017 to early 2020. This CDR3 has 15 amino acids. From germline, CDR1 is MDHEN and CDR2 SYDVKM. The ends lost 1 base at V and 1 base at J; junction bases unmatched: 3. The starting material was blood, obtained at baseline. This TCR was sampled from a person between 30 and 80 years old with non-small cell lung cancer. The V call is TRBV28, the J call TRBJ1-1; 7 bases fit TRBD1. Here the CDR3 reads CASSLFGTANTEAFF. The CDR3 nucleotides are TGTGCCAGCAGTTTATTTGGGACAGCGAACACTGAAGCTTTCTTT.